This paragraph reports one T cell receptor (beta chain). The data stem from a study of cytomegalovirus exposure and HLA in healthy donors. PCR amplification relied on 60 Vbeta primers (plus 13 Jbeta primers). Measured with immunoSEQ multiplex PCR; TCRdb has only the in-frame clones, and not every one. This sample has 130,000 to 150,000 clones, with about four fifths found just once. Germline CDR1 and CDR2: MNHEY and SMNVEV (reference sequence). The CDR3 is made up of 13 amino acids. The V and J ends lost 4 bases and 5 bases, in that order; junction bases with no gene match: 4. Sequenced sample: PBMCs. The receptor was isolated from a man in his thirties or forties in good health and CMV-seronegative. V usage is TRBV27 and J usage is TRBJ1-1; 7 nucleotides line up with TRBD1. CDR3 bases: TGTGCCAGCAGTTCCCTACAGGGGACTGAAGCTTTCTTT. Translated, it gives CASSSLQGTEAFF.